This TCR beta chain was profiled in a study of control samples from healthy donors and cancer patients. Per the germline V gene, CDR1 is SGHRS and CDR2 is YFSETQ. V gave up 3 bases and J gave up 3 bases, with 13 bases separating them. The CDR3 runs 16 residues. Sequenced by immunoSEQ multiplex PCR; TCRdb stores in-frame clones only, minus some. Of 70,000 to 100,000 clones listed, roughly nine tenths are singletons. The sample taken for sequencing was blood. The chain uses TRBV5-1 and TRBJ2-6; D gene uncertain. This receptor was obtained from a middle-aged man in good health. The CDR3 region is CASSSTVAVGANVLTF. CDR3 in DNA: TGCGCCAGCAGCTCGACGGTGGCGGTTGGGGCCAACGTCCTGACTTTC.